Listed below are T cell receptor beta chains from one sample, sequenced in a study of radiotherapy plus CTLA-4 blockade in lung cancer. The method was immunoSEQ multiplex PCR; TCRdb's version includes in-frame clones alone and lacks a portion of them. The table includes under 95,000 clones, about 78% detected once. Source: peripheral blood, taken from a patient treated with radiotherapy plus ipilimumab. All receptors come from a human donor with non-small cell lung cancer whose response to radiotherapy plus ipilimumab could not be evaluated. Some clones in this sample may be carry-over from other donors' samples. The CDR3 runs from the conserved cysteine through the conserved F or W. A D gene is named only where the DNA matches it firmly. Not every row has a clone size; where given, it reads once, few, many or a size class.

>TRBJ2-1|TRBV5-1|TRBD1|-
TGCGCCAGCAGCTGGACCGGGACAGGTAACAATGAGCAGTTCTTC
CASSWTGTGNNEQFF
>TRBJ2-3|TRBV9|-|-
TGTGCCAGCAGCGTAGCCAGCGAAGGCCCAGATACGCAGTATTTT
CASSVASEGPDTQYF
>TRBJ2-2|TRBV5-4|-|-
TGTGCCAGCAGCTCATATATGACTAGTCCCACCGGGGAGCTGTTTTTT
CASSSYMTSPTGELFF
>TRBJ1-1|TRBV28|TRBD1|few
TGTGCCAGCAGTTCAGCGGCAGGGACAGTCGAGAGGGCTTTCTTT
CASSSAAGTVERAFF
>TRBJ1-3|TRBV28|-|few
TGTGCCAGCAGTTCTAGGTCTGTCGGAAACACCATATATTTT
CASSSRSVGNTIYF
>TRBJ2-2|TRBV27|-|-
TGTGCCAGCAGTCCTAACACCGGGGAGCTGTTTTTT
CASSPNTGELFF
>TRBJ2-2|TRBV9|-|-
TGTGCCAGCAGCGCCCGGACTGGGACCGGGGAGCTGTTTTTT
CASSARTGTGELFF
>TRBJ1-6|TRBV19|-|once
TGTGCCAGTAGTCCCCGGCAGAGGATTTTAGGACTTAATTCACCCCTCCACTTT
CASSPRQRILGLNSPLHF
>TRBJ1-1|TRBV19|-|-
TGTGCCAGTAGTACCCTCGGCGGATTGGAAGCTTTCTTT
CASSTLGGLEAFF
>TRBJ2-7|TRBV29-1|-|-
TGCAGCGTTGTAGGAGCCCTATCCTACGAGCAGTACTTC
CSVVGALSYEQYF
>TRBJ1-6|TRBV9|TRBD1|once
TGTGCCAGCAGCGTAACCGGACAGGGGAACTCACCCCTCCACTTT
CASSVTGQGNSPLHF
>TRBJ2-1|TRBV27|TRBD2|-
TGTGCCAGCAGTTTCGCCCCGGGGGGAACCTACAATGAGCAGTTCTTC
CASSFAPGGTYNEQFF
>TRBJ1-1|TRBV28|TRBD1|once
TGTGCCAGCAGTACCCGGGACAGGGGGCTGAGGGTCGAGGCTTTCTTT
CASSTRDRGLRVEAFF
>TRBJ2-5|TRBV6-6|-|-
TGTGCCAGCAGTTCCCCCTCGGAGGGGGAGACCCAGTACTTC
CASSSPSEGETQYF
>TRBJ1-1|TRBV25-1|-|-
TGTGCCAGCAGTGGGAGTATGGGGGCCACTGAAGCTTTCTTT
CASSGSMGATEAFF
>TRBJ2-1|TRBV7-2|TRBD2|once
TGTGCCAGCAATCTAGCGGGGGGGAGCTCCTACAATGAGCAGTTCTTC
CASNLAGGSSYNEQFF
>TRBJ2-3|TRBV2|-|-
TGTGCCAGCAGTGTTGACAGAGGAATTAGCACAGATACGCAGTATTTT
CASSVDRGISTDTQYF
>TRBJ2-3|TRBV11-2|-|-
TGTGCCAGCAGCTTAAGAATAGACTCCTACCCCACAGATACGCAGTATTTT
CASSLRIDSYPTDTQYF
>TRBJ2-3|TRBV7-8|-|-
TGTGCCAGCAGTACAGACAGGAGCACAGATACGCAGTATTTT
CASSTDRSTDTQYF
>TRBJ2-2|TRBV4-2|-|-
TGTGCCAGCAGCCACCCCCTGGACAGTGCGAACACCGGGGAGCTGTTTTTT
CASSHPLDSANTGELFF
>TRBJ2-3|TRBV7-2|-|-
TGTGCCAGCAGCTTCGGGGTGGATACGCAGTATTTT
CASSFGVDTQYF
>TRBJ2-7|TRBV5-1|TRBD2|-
TGCGCCAGCAGCTGGGCTAGCGGGGGGGCCTACGAGCAGTACTTC
CASSWASGGAYEQYF
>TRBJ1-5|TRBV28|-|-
TGTGCCAGCAGCTTTAAGAGGGAAGGCAATCAGCCCCAGCATTTT
CASSFKREGNQPQHF
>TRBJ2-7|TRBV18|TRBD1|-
TGTGCCAGCTCACCCTTAGGACAGGGGGCTCAAGAGCAGTACTTC
CASSPLGQGAQEQYF
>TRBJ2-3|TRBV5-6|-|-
TGTGCCAGCAGCTTTTTGGGGCCAGGGGGCACAGATACGCAGTATTTT
CASSFLGPGGTDTQYF
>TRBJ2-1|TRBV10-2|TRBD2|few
TGCGCCAGCGGAAATAGCGGGGGAATCGATGAGCAGTTCTTC
CASGNSGGIDEQFF
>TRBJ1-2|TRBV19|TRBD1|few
TGTGCCAGTAGTAGACAGGGCTCAGGCTATGGCTACACCTTC
CASSRQGSGYGYTF
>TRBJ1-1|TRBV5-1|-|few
TGCGCCAGCAGCTTGGCAGGGATGAACACTGAAGCTTTCTTT
CASSLAGMNTEAFF
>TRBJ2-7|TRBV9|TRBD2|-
TGTGCCAGCAGCCTCAACTCCGGGGGGAACTCCTACGAGCAGTACTTC
CASSLNSGGNSYEQYF
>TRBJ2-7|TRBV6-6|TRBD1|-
TGTGCCAGCAGCCCGACAGGGGGGAACGAGCAGTACTTC
CASSPTGGNEQYF
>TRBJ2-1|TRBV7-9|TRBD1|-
TGTGCCAGCAGCCCTGGGACAGGGCTGGACAATGAGCAGTTCTTC
CASSPGTGLDNEQFF
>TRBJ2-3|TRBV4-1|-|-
TGCGCCAGCAGCCAAGCGGGGGGCGACAGGCCCACAGATACGCAGTATTTT
CASSQAGGDRPTDTQYF
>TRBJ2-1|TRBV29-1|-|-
TGCAGCGTTCCGACAGGGAGGATAACTAATGAGCAGTTCTTC
CSVPTGRITNEQFF
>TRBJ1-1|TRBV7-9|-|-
TGTGCCAGCAGCTTTCCACGGGGTTTCACTGAAGCTTTCTTT
CASSFPRGFTEAFF
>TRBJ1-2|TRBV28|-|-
TGTGCCAGCAGGGGGGCTGGCTACACCTTC
CASRGAGYTF
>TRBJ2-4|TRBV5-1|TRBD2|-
TGCGCCAGCAGCTCCACGAGCGGGGGGGCCGCGGTCATTCAGTACTTC
CASSSTSGGAAVIQYF
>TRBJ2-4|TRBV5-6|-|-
TGTGCCAGCAGCTTCCTCGGCATTCAGTACTTC
CASSFLGIQYF
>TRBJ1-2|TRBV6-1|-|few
TGTGCCAGCAGGGACAGAAACTATGGCTACACCTTC
CASRDRNYGYTF
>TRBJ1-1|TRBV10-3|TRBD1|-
TGTGCCATCAGTGAGCCACCGACAGGGGGTCGCATGAACACTGAAGCTTTCTTT
CAISEPPTGGRMNTEAFF
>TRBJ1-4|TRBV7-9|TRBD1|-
TGTGCCAGCAGCAACCGGGACAGTGCTGAAAAACTGTTTTTT
CASSNRDSAEKLFF
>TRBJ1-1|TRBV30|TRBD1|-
TGTGCCTGGAGGACAAAAACAGCTAGTACGGGACAGTGGGCTGAAGCTTTCTTT
CAWRTKTASTGQWAEAFF
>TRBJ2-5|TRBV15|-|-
TGTGCCACCAGCAGAGCTAGCGTACCGGAGACCCAGTACTTC
CATSRASVPETQYF
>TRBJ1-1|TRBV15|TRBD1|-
TGTGCCACCAGCAGAGACTCCGGGACAGGGAACACTGAAGCTTTCTTT
CATSRDSGTGNTEAFF
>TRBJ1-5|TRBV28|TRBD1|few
TGTGCCAGCAGTTCTCCCGGGACAGGGGGAGCTCAGCCCCAGCATTTT
CASSSPGTGGAQPQHF
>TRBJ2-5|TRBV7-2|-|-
TGTGCCAGCAGCCCGACAAGGTCCTCCCAAGAGACCCAGTACTTC
CASSPTRSSQETQYF
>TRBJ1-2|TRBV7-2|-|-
TGTGCCAGCAGCTTAGTCGTCACAGAGAGCCGCTACACCTTC
CASSLVVTESRYTF